This T cell receptor beta chain was sequenced in a study of PD-L1 blockade in urothelial cancer. Data came from immunoSEQ multiplex PCR; TCRdb stores just in-frame clones and leaves some out. Of around 92,000 clones in the sample, 70% to 90% were seen once. Study-level points and caveats: Pretreatment TCR clonality in blood, when below the median, was predictive of better survival. Enhanced expansion of tumor-associated blood clones at 3 weeks characterized durable-benefit patients.

The CDR3 loop spans 16 amino acids. The germline CDR1 and CDR2 sequences are SSHAT and FNYEAQ (reference sequence). V trimming: 5 bases; J trimming: 8 bases; junction bases outside the gene matches: 7. Regarding time point: pretreatment peripheral blood. In this sample, this clone turned up a few times. The antigen remains unidentified. The input for sequencing was PBMCs, taken around atezolizumab (anti-PD-L1) treatment. The sequence was collected from a woman older than 75 with urothelial cancer. The chain recombines TRBV7-7 with TRBJ2-1, with TRBD2 matching over 15 bases. The DNA for the CDR3 is TGTGCCAGCAGCCGGGGACTAGCGGGAGGAAGGGATGAGCAGTTCTTC. Protein product: CASSRGLAGGRDEQFF.